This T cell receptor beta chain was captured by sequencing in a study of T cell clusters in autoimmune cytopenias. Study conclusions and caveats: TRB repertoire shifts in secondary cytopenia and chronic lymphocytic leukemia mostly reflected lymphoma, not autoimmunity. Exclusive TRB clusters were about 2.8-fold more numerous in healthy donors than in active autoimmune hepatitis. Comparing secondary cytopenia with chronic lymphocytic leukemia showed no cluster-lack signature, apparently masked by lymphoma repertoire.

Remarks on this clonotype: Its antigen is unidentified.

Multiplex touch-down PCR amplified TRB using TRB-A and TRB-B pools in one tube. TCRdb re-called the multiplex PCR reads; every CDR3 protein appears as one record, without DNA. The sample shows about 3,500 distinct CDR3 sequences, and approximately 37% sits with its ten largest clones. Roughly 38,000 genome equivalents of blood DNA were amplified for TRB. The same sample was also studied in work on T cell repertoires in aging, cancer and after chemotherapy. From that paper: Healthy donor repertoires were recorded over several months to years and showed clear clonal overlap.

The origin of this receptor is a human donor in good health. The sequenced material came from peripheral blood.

The chain's CDR3 is CSVDSRDTYGQYF. The rearrangement joins TRBV29-1 to TRBJ2-6; TCRdb indicates TRBD2, and absent DNA this call remains unverified. The germline gives CDR1 SQVTM, CDR2 ANQGSEA. The CDR3 is 13 amino acids.